This T cell receptor (beta chain) was captured in a study of Ad26.COV2.S vaccination and SARS-CoV-2 variants. Study-level information: A participant enrolled in the COV1001 Ad26.COV2.S trial arm provided the sample. In the study, Ad26.COV2.S was injected intramuscularly once, or twice 56 days apart. General study findings and limits: In vaccinated individuals, spike-specific CD8+ and CD4+ T cell responses reportedly displayed substantial breadth.

Profiling relied on immunoSEQ multiplex PCR, and the TCRdb table lists in-frame clones only, not all of them. The sample lists about 680,000 clones; roughly 90% were seen once. Of note for this clone: Its antigen is unidentified.

V lost 4 bases and J lost 4; bases outside the gene matches: 8. The CDR3 consists of 15 residues. Germline V gives CDR1 KGHDR, CDR2 SFDVKD. Indicated treatment: some 20 received Ad26.COV2.S at low or high dose, single or two shots; roughly 5 received placebo; per-sample allocation not given. Sampling occurred on day 63 after the first vaccine or placebo injection. In Boston, the donor was an adult between 18-55 years of age. This clonotype was obtained from a person between 18 and 60 years old who received the Ad26.COV2.S COVID-19 vaccine or a placebo. The rearrangement links TRBV24-1 to TRBJ2-5; TRBD1 agrees at 7 bases. Specimen: peripheral blood, collected in a trial of Ad26.COV2.S vaccine versus placebo. DNA of the CDR3: TGTGCCACCAGTGACTTGAAGACAGGGCCAGAGACCCAGTACTTC. Protein: CATSDLKTGPETQYF.